The 20 T cell receptor beta chains reported below all come from one sample, sequenced in a study of T cell clonality in common variable immunodeficiency. Measured with immunoSEQ multiplex PCR; TCRdb has only the in-frame clones, and not every one. Altogether more than 55,000 clones were found in the sample, and no singletons occur. Sequenced input: peripheral blood mononuclear cells. These receptors originate from a person between 18 and 69 years old in good health.

Many counts were recorded for this clone. Read sequence stops 3 residues before the CDR3 end, and the germline J gene provides the missing end. The chain recombines TRBV7-2 with TRBJ1-2; D is unclear. Germline V lookup: CDR1 SGHTA, CDR2 FQGNSA. This CDR3 comprises 12 residues. CDR3 in amino acids: CASSLGGEGYTF. Partial CDR3 DNA: TGTGCCAGCAGCTTAGGCGGGGAGGGC.

This clone showed up many times. The sequenced fragment ends 3 residues before the CDR3 boundary, so the rest is inferred from the germline J gene. The rearrangement uses TRBV12-3 or TRBV12-4 and TRBJ2-7; tentatively, D is TRBD1 (6 bases). The CDR3 runs 13 residues. V was clipped by 7 bases and J by 2 bases, with 12 bases between them. Incomplete CDR3 DNA: TGTGCCAGCACCCCGGGACATACCTACGAG. It translates to CASTPGHTYE. The whole CDR3 protein is CASTPGHTYEQYF.

This clone was seen ten or more times. CDR3 sequence: CASSPGLAGVLVDEQFF. The covered CDR3 bases are TGCGCCAGCAGCCCGGGACTAGCGGGAGTACTGGTTGATGAG. This rearrangement joins TRBV4-1 to TRBJ2-1, with 14 bases that match TRBD2. The read halts 3 residues ahead of the CDR3 end, with the missing end drawn from the germline J gene. The CDR3 has 17 residues. Germline CDR1 MGHRA, CDR2 YSYEKL. V lost 4 bases to trimming and J lost 8 bases; unmatched junction nucleotides: 10.

This clone was found many times. The sequenced fragment ends 3 residues before the CDR3 boundary, so the rest is inferred from the germline J gene. The chain links TRBV12-3 or TRBV12-4 to TRBJ1-2; 9 nucleotides match TRBD1. This CDR3 contains 14 residues. The CDR3 bases that were read are TGTGCCAGCAGTTTAAACAGGGGGCCGGGGGGC. Translated: CASSLNRGPGG. The entire CDR3 is CASSLNRGPGGYTF.

This clone was observed a few times. A clone one base away is much larger, so this may be a read error. The DNA ends 3 residues before the CDR3 does, and the rest of the CDR3 is filled in from the germline J gene. Other DNA sequences in the sample encode the same CDR3. The chain links TRBV19 to TRBJ1-3; D unresolved. Germline CDR1 LNHDA, CDR2 SQIVND (reference sequence). The CDR3 consists of 16 residues. CDR3 in amino acids: CASSIDAGIPGNTIYF. The covered CDR3 bases are TGTGCCAGTAGTATAGATGCGGGGATACCTGGAAACACA. The whole variable domain, filled in from reference TRBV19 and TRBJ1-3, reads DGGITQSPKYLFRKEGQNVTLSCEQNLNHDAMYWYRQDPGQGLRLIYYSQIVNDFQKGDIAEGYSVSREKKESFPLTVTSAQKNPTAFYLCASSIDAGIPGNTIYFGEGSWLTVV.

This clone has a count of ten or more. The CDR3 end is not reached by the read, which stops 3 residues before it; the germline J gene fills it in. This rearrangement joins TRBV7-9 to TRBJ1-2; D possibly corresponds to TRBD1 (6 bases). The CDR3 contains 14 residues. The V end lost 3 bases, the J end lost 7 bases, and 15 bases lay between the germline ends. Germline V gene lookup returns CDR1 SEHNR and CDR2 FQNEAQ (reference sequence). The CDR3: CASSLGGASGGYTF. CDR3 bases read: TGTGCCAGCAGCTTGGGGGGGGCAAGCGGTGGC.

This clone was seen ten or more times. The read ends 3 residues shy of where the CDR3 ends; the end is completed using the germline J gene. The chain employs TRBV5-1 and TRBJ2-3, with D perhaps given as TRBD1 or TRBD2 (5 bases each). Trimming removed 4 bases at V and 6 bases at J, with 18 bases between. The CDR3 has 15 amino acids. Germline values: CDR1 SGHRS, CDR2 YFSETQ. CDR3 residues: CASSARGQLGDTQYF. Incomplete CDR3 DNA: TGCGCCAGCAGCGCGAGGGGTCAATTAGGTGATACG.

This clone was seen repeatedly, ten times or more. Read sequence stops 3 residues before the CDR3 end, and the germline J gene provides the missing end. The rearrangement joins TRBV10-1 to TRBJ1-2; a possible D gene is TRBD1 (5 bases). The CDR3 contains 14 residues. Germline V CDR1 and CDR2: WNHNN, SYGVQD (reference sequence). The sequenced CDR3 bases are TGCGCCAGCAGTGAGGGGGACTCCTACAATGAC. It is translated as CASSEGDSYND. The entire CDR3 is CASSEGDSYNDYTF.

This clone has a count of ten or more. The read finishes 3 residues shy of the CDR3 end, and the germline J gene is used to complete it. The genes are TRBV20-1 and TRBJ1-1; D is possibly TRBD1 (5 bases). Trimming cost V 6 bases and J 1 base, with 18 bases left between them. The CDR3 has 15 amino acids. Germline CDR1 reads DFQATT; CDR2 reads SNEGSKA (reference sequence). The covered CDR3 bases are TGCAGTGCCCAGGCGGGGGGGAGTCAGAACACTGAA. Translated, it gives CSAQAGGSQNTE. The whole CDR3 sequence is CSAQAGGSQNTEAFF.

This clone has at least ten counts. From the germline J gene comes the end of the CDR3, since the read stops 3 residues before it. V usage is TRBV20-1 and J usage is TRBJ2-3, with TRBD2 matching 13 bases. This CDR3 contains 15 residues. Germline V lookup: CDR1 DFQATT, CDR2 SNEGSKA (reference sequence). V dropped 5 bases and J dropped 6; count of bases not matched to a gene: 8. CDR3 bases read: TGCAGTGCTGTAGGACTAGCGGGAGTTGGGGATACG. Residues: CSAVGLAGVGDT. The whole CDR3 protein reads CSAVGLAGVGDTQYF.

This clone was detected ten times or more. The sequenced part of the CDR3 DNA is TGTGCCAGCAGCCCCGACGCGGGGAACAATGAG. Translating it yields CASSPDAGNNE. The whole CDR3 region reads CASSPDAGNNEQFF. This chain links TRBV11-3 with TRBJ2-1, with a possible D match to TRBD2 (6 bases). The read comes to an end 3 residues before the CDR3 does, leaving the germline J gene to fill in the end. This CDR3 comprises 14 residues. CDR1 SGHNT and CDR2 YENEEA come from the germline V gene. Trimming took 5 bases from V and 5 from J, leaving 13 bases between them.

This clone was detected many times. From the germline J gene comes the end of the CDR3, since the read stops 3 residues before it. J is TRBJ2-3 and V is TRBV6-1; D possibly corresponds to TRBD1 (6 bases). The CDR3 totals 13 residues. Germline V gene data show CDR1 as MNHNS and CDR2 as SASEGT. The ends were cut back, 4 bases at V and 6 bases at J, with 11 bases in the middle. CDR3 region: CASSVNREDTQYF. The covered CDR3 bases are TGTGCCAGCAGTGTAAACAGGGAGGATACG.

With regard to this clone: The read terminates 3 residues before the CDR3 end, so the remaining end is supplied by the germline J gene. The chain carries TRBV19 and TRBJ2-4; 8 nucleotides agree with TRBD1. The CDR3 consists of 13 residues. From germline, CDR1 is LNHDA and CDR2 SQIVND (reference sequence). The part of the CDR3 DNA that was read is TGTGCCAGTAGGACTGGACAGGGTCATGGT. Its translation is CASRTGQGHG. The CDR3, in full, reads CASRTGQGHGQYF.

This clone was seen a few times. The read ends 3 residues early relative to the CDR3; the germline J gene fills the gap. The J gene is TRBJ1-2, the V gene TRBV2; D remains ambiguous. The germline CDR1 and CDR2 sequences are SNHLY and FYNNEI. The CDR3 is made up of 14 amino acids. The sequenced part of the CDR3 DNA is TGTGCCAGCAGTAGTTCAGCGGCGGGAGGTAGC. Its translation: CASSSSAAGGS. The whole CDR3 sequence reads CASSSSAAGGSYTF. Variable domain in full (rest from reference TRBV2 and TRBJ1-2): EPEVTQTPSHQVTQMGQEVILRCVPISNHLYFYWYRQILGQKVEFLVSFYNNEISEKSEIFDDQFSVERPDGSNFTLKIRSTKLEDSAMYFCASSSSAAGGSYTFGSGTRLTVV.

The sample holds many counts of this clone. The read ends 3 residues shy of where the CDR3 ends; the end is completed using the germline J gene. This chain uses TRBV30 with TRBJ1-5; D gene unclear. Trimming cost V 0 bases and J 4 bases, with 10 bases left between them. The germline gives CDR1 GTSNPN, CDR2 SVGIG (reference sequence). This CDR3 is built from 14 residues. CDR3 protein: CAWSVSGGNQPQHF. The CDR3 DNA, read in part, is TGTGCCTGGAGTGTATCGGGTGGAAATCAGCCC.

This clone was counted a few times. From the germline J gene comes the end of the CDR3, since the read stops 3 residues before it. The rearrangement uses TRBV2 and TRBJ1-2; maybe TRBD1 (5 bases). The CDR3 runs to 13 residues. Germline CDR1 SNHLY, CDR2 FYNNEI. The CDR3 loop is CASRGLDWETYTF. CDR3 bases read: TGTGCCAGCAGGGGACTTGATTGGGAGACC.

This clone turned up a few times. The read ends 3 residues before the CDR3 terminus; that terminus is restored from the germline J gene. This chain uses TRBV7-9 with TRBJ1-2, with no clear D. This CDR3 region has 15 residues. Germline CDR1 is SEHNR and CDR2 is FQNEAQ (reference sequence). The CDR3 here is CASSSGLASSYDYTF. CDR3 bases read: TGTGCCAGCAGCTCTGGACTAGCGAGCTCCTACGAC.

This clone was counted ten times or more. Coverage ceases 3 residues before the CDR3 finishes, and the germline J gene fills in the end. This chain joins TRBV30 and TRBJ1-2; weak D call: TRBD1 (6 bases). The germline gives CDR1 GTSNPN, CDR2 SVGIG (reference sequence). Trimming took off 2 bases at V and 2 bases at J, with 9 bases between the two ends. CDR3 length: 13 residues. CDR3 sequence: CAWSFTGNYGYTF. CDR3 bases read: TGTGCCTGGAGTTTTACAGGGAACTATGGC. The full variable domain, in which reference TRBV30 and TRBJ1-2 provide the parts outside the CDR3, is SQTIHQWPATLVQPVGSPLSLECTVEGTSNPNLYWYRQAAGRGLQLLFYSVGIGQISSEVPQNLSASRPQDRQFILSSKKLLLSDSGFYLCAWSFTGNYGYTFGSGTRLTVV.

This clone was seen many times. The read comes to an end 3 residues before the CDR3 does, leaving the germline J gene to fill in the end. The chain combines TRBV20-1 with TRBJ2-7; D possibly corresponds to TRBD1 (6 bases). CDR3 length equals 12 residues. The germline gives CDR1 DFQATT, CDR2 SNEGSKA (reference sequence). Trimming removed 4 bases at V and 2 bases at J, with 9 bases between. The CDR3 loop reads CSATGETYEQYF. Incomplete CDR3 DNA: TGCAGTGCTACAGGGGAAACCTACGAG.

This clone was counted many times. Read sequence stops 3 residues before the CDR3 end, and the germline J gene provides the missing end. The rearrangement joins TRBV6-2 or TRBV6-3 to TRBJ1-2; maybe TRBD1 (5 bases). Germline V lookup: CDR1 MNHEY, CDR2 SVGEGT. This CDR3 has 15 residues. The V end was cut by 2 bases, the J end by 7 bases, with 17 bases between. The CDR3: CASSYEGIGRSGYTF. The sequenced CDR3 bases are TGTGCCAGCAGTTACGAGGGGATAGGTAGATCTGGC.